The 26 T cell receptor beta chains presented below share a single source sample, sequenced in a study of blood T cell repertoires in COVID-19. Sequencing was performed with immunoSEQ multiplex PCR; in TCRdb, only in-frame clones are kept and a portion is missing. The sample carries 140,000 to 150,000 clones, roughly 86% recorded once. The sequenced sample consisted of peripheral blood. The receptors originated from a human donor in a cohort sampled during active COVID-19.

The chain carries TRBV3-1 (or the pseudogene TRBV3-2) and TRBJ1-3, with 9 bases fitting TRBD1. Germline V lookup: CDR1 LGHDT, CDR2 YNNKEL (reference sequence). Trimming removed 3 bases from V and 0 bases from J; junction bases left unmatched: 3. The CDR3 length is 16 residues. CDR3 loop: CASSQDRGISGNTIYF. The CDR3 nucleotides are TGTGCCAGCAGCCAGGACAGGGGAATCTCTGGAAACACCATATATTTT.

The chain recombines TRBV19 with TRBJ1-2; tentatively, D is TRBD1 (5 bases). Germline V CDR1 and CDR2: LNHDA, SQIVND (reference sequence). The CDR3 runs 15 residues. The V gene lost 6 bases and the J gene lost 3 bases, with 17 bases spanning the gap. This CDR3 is CASRTPGYGDYGYTF. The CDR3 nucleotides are TGTGCCAGTAGGACCCCAGGGTACGGTGACTATGGCTACACCTTC.

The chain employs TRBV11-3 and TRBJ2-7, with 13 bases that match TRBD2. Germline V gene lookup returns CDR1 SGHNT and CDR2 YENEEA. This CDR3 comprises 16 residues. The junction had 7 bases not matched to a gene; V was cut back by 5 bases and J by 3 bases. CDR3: CASSPGLAGEDYEQYF. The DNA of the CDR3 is TGTGCCAGCAGCCCCGGACTAGCGGGAGAAGACTACGAGCAGTACTTC. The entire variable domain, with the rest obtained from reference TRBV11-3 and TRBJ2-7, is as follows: EAGVVQSPRYKIIEKKQPVAFWCNPISGHNTLYWYLQNLGQGPELLIRYENEEAVDDSQLPKDRFSAERLKGVDSTLKIQPAELGDSAVYLCASSPGLAGEDYEQYFGPGTRLTVT.

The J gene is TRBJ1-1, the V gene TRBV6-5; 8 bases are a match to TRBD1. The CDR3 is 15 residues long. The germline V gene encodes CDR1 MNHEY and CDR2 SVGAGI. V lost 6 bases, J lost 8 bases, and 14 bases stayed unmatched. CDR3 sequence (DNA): TGTGCCAGCAGAGTACAGGGGGGGGTCTCCGTGGAAGCTTTCTTT. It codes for CASRVQGGVSVEAFF.

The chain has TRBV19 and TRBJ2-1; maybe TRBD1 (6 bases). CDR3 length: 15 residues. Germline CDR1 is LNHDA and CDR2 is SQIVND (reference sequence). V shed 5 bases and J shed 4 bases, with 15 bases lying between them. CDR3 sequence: CASSASGVSYNEQFF. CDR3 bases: TGTGCCAGTAGTGCCTCAGGGGTTTCATACAATGAGCAGTTCTTC.

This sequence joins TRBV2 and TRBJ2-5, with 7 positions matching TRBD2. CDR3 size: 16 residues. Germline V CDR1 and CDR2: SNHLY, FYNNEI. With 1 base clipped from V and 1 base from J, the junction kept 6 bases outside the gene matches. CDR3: CASSEVASGAQETQYF. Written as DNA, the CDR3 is TGTGCCAGCAGTGAAGTAGCTAGCGGCGCCCAAGAGACCCAGTACTTC.

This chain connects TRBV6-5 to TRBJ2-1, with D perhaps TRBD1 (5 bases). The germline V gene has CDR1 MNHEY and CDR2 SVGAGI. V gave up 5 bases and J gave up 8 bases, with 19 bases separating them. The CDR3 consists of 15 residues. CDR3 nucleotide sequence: TGTGCCAGCAGTCAGAAGCGACAACCCAGGGATGAGCAGTTCTTC. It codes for CASSQKRQPRDEQFF.

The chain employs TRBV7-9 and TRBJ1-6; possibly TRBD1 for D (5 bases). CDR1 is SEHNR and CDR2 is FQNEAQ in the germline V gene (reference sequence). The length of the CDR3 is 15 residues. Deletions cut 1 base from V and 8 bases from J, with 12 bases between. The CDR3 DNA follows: TGTGCCAGCAGCTTAGGAAACAGGTTACATTCACCCCTCCACTTT. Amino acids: CASSLGNRLHSPLHF.

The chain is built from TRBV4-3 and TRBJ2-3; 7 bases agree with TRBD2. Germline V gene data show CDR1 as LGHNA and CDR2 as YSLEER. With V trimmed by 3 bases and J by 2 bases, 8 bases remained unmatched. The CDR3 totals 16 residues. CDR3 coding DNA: TGCGCCAGCAGCCATAGGCGGGGGTCGACCACAGATACGCAGTATTTT. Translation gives CASSHRRGSTTDTQYF.

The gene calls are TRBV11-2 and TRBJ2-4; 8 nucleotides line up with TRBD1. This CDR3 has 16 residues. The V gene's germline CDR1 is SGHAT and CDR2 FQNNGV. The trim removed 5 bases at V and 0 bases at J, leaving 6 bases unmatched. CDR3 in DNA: TGTGCCAGCAGCCCTATCAGGGGGCTAGCCAAAAACATTCAGTACTTC. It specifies CASSPIRGLAKNIQYF.

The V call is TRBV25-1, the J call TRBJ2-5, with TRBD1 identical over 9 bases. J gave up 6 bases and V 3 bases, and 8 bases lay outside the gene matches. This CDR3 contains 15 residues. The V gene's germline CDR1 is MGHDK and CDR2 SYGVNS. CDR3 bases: TGTGCCAGCAGTGAGCCAGGGACAGGGTGGAAGACCCAGTACTTC. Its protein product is CASSEPGTGWKTQYF. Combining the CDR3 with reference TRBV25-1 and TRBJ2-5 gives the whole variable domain EADIYQTPRYLVIGTGKKITLECSQTMGHDKMYWYQQDPGMELHLIHYSYGVNSTEKGDLSSESTVSRIRTEHFPLTLESARPSHTSQYLCASSEPGTGWKTQYFGPGTRLLVL.

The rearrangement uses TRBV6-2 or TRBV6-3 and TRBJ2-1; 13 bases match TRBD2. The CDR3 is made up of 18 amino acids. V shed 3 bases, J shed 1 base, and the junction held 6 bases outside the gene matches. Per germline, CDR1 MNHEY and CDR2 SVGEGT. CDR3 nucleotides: TGTGCCAGCAGTTATCCCGGACTAGCGGGGGCATCCTACAATGAGCAGTTCTTC. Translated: CASSYPGLAGASYNEQFF.

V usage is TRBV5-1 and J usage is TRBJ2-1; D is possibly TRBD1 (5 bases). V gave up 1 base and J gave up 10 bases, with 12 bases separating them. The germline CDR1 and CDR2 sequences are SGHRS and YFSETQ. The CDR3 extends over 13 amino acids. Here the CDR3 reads CASSLLGAGEQFF. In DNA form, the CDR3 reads TGCGCCAGCAGCTTGCTAGGGGCCGGCGAGCAGTTCTTC.

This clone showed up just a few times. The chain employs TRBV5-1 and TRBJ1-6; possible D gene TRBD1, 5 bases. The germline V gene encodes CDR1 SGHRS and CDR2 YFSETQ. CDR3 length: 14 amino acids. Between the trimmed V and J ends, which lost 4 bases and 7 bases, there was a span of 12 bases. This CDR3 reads CASSLGLLNSPLHF. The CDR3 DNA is TGCGCCAGCAGCCTGGGGCTGCTCAATTCACCCCTCCACTTT.

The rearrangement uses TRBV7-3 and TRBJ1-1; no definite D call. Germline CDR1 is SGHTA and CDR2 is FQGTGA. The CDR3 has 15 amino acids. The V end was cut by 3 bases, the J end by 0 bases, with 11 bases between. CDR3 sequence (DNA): TGTGCCAGCAGCTTTCGTTTGGCCATGAACACTGAAGCTTTCTTT. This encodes CASSFRLAMNTEAFF.

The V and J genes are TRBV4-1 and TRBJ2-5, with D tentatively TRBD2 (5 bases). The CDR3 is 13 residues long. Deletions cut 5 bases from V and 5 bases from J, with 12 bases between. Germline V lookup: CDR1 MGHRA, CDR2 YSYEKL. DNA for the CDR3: TGCGCCAGCAGCGGGAGTGTTCCGGAGACCCAGTACTTC. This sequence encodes CASSGSVPETQYF.

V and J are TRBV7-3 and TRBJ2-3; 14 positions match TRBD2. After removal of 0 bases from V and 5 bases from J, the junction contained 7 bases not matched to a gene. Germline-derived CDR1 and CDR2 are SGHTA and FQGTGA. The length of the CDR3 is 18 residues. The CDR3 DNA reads TGTGCCAGCAGCTTAACGACTAGCGGGAGGGCCAAGGGAGATACGCAGTATTTT. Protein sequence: CASSLTTSGRAKGDTQYF. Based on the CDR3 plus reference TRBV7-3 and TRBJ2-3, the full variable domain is GAGVSQTPSNKVTEKGKYVELRCDPISGHTALYWYRQSLGQGPEFLIYFQGTGAADDSGLPNDRFFAVRPEGSVSTLKIQRTERGDSAVYLCASSLTTSGRAKGDTQYFGPGTRLTVL.

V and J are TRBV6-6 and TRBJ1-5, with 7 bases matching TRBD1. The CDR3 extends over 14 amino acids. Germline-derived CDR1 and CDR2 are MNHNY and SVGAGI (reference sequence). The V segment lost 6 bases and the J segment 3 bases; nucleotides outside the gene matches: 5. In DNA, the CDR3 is TGTGCCAGCAGACTCGGGACAGACAATCAGCCCCAGCATTTT. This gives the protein CASRLGTDNQPQHF.

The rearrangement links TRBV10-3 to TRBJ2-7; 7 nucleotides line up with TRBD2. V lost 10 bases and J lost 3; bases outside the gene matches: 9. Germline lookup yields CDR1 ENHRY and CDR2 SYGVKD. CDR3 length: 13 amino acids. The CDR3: CATGGTSDYEQYF. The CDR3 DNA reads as TGTGCCACCGGGGGAACTAGCGACTACGAGCAGTACTTC.

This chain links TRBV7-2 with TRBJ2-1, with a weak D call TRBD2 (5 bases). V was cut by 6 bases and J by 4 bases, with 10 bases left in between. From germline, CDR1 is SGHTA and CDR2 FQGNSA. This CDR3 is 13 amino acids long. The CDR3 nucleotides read TGTGCCAGCAGGGGAGTGGGGTACAATGAGCAGTTCTTC. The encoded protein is CASRGVGYNEQFF.

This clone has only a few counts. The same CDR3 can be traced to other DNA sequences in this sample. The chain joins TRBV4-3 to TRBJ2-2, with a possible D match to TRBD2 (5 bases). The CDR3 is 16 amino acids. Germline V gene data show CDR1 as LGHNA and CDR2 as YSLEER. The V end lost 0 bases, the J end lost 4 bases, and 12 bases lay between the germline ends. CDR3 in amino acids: CASSQDRLARTGELFF. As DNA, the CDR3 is TGCGCCAGCAGCCAAGATCGGTTAGCGCGCACCGGGGAGCTGTTTTTT.

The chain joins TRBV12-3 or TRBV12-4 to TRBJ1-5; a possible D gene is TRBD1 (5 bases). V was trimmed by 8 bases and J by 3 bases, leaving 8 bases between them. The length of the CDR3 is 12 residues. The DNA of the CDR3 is TGTGCCAGCTCCAGGGTCAATCAGCCCCAGCATTTT. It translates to CASSRVNQPQHF.

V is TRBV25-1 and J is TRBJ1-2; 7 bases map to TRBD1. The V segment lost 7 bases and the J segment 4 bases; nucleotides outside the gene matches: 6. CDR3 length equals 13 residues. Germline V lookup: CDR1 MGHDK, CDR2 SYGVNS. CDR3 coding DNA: TGTGCCAGCACCCAAGGGGGCCCCTATGGCTACACCTTC. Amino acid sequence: CASTQGGPYGYTF.

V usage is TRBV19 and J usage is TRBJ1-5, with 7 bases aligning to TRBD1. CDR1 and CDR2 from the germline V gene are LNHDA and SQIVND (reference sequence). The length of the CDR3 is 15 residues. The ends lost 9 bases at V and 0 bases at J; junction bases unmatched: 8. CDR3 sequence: CASLRQGTSNQPQHF. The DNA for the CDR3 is TGTGCCAGCTTAAGACAGGGTACTAGCAATCAGCCCCAGCATTTT.

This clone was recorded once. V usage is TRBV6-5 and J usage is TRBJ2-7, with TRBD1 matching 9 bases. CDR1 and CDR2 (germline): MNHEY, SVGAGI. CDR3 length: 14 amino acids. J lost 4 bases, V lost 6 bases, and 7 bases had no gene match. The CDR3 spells CASSRGQGEYEQYF. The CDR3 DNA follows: TGTGCCAGCAGCCGGGGACAGGGAGAATACGAGCAGTACTTC.

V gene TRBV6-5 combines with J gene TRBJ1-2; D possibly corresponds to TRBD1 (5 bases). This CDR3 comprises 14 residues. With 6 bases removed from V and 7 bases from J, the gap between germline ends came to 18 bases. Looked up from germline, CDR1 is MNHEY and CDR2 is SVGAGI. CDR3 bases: TGTGCCAGCAGCCCCAATACCGACAGAAGTGGCTACACCTTC. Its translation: CASSPNTDRSGYTF.